This T cell receptor (beta chain) derives from a study of read filtering for tumor transcriptome and immune sequencing. General study findings and limits: This fraction held mixed bone marrow immune cells after CD138-negative sorting. RNA-seq captured clonotypes less deeply and reliably than IR-seq.

Molecular barcoded adaptors covering alpha/delta and beta/gamma chains were used on approximately 400 ng RNA. A single record per CDR3 protein comes from TCRdb applying MiXCR to the reads. The sample shows 62,000 or so distinct CDR3 sequences, roughly 13% of them seen only once. The table lists this clonotype with many counts. The antigen remains undetermined. With 6 bases clipped from V and 4 bases from J, the junction kept 5 bases outside the gene matches. CDR1 MDHEN and CDR2 SYDVKM come from the germline V gene. This CDR3 contains 14 residues. The chain employs TRBV28 and TRBJ2-7, with 11 nucleotides matching TRBD1. This TCR came from a donor at least 40 years old with multiple myeloma. Material for sequencing was a population of CD138-negative cells sorted from bone marrow. The CDR3 DNA reads TGTGCCAGCAGACCCCGGGACAGGGGGTACGAGCAGTACTTC. This codes for CASRPRDRGYEQYF.